This passage covers 20 T cell receptor beta chains from one sample sequenced in a study of CD4+ T cells in melanoma. Sequenced by immunoSEQ multiplex PCR; TCRdb stores in-frame clones only, minus some. Of some 120,000 clones listed, 80% to 95% are singletons. The sequencing input was peripheral blood. These receptors were taken from a human donor with melanoma.

This chain uses TRBV7-2 with TRBJ2-7; 11 nucleotides align to TRBD2. The V gene end was trimmed by 5 bases and the J gene end by 0 bases; junction bases not matched to a gene: 6. Germline assignment: CDR1 SGHTA and CDR2 FQGNSA. The CDR3 sequence is 16 residues long. This CDR3 reads CASSRILAGGSYEQYF. For the CDR3, the DNA is TGTGCCAGCAGCAGGATTCTAGCGGGAGGCTCCTACGAGCAGTACTTC.

The chain has TRBV7-7 and TRBJ2-2; maybe TRBD1 (6 bases). Germline lookup yields CDR1 SSHAT and CDR2 FNYEAQ (reference sequence). The V gene lost 5 bases and the J gene lost 4 bases, with 11 bases spanning the gap. The CDR3 consists of 14 residues. Here the CDR3 reads CASSKGQSTGELFF. CDR3 sequence (DNA): TGTGCCAGCAGCAAAGGACAGAGCACCGGGGAGCTGTTTTTT.

In DNA form, the CDR3 reads TGTGCCAGCAGCAGGGGAAGGGCCGGGGAGCTGTTTTTT. The encoded protein is CASSRGRAGELFF. The chain joins TRBV6-5 to TRBJ2-2; D perhaps matches TRBD1 (6 bases). Germline assignment: CDR1 MNHEY and CDR2 SVGAGI. Trimming took off 6 bases at V and 6 bases at J, with 11 bases between the two ends. The CDR3 length is 13 residues.

The chain couples TRBV28 to TRBJ1-2, with TRBD1 identical over 10 bases. The CDR3 runs to 14 residues. V lost 5 bases, J lost 5 bases, and 5 bases stayed unmatched. CDR1 is MDHEN and CDR2 is SYDVKM in the germline V gene. The CDR3 bases are TGTGCCAGCAGTATCCCGGGACAGGGGTATGGCTACACCTTC. This translates into CASSIPGQGYGYTF.

The J gene is TRBJ2-7, the V gene TRBV5-1; 9 positions agree with TRBD1. V shed 5 bases and J 4 bases; nucleotides not matched to a gene: 4. This CDR3 comprises 13 residues. CDR1 is SGHRS and CDR2 is YFSETQ in the germline V gene. This chain's CDR3 is CASRPGQGYEQYF. The DNA for the CDR3 is TGCGCCAGCAGGCCGGGACAGGGATACGAGCAGTACTTC.

V and J are TRBV5-1 and TRBJ2-2; no clear D. The V end lost 0 bases, the J end lost 3 bases, and 6 bases lay between the germline ends. This CDR3 is 14 amino acids long. From germline, CDR1 is SGHRS and CDR2 YFSETQ. The DNA for the CDR3 is TGCGCCAGCAGCTTGGTGACGGACACCGGGGAGCTGTTTTTT. Amino acid sequence: CASSLVTDTGELFF.

V usage is TRBV7-2 and J usage is TRBJ2-7, with 7 bases matching TRBD2. Germline V lookup: CDR1 SGHTA, CDR2 FQGNSA. Unmatched junction bases numbered 8, after V lost 4 bases and J lost 5 bases. This CDR3 has 14 residues. CDR3 nucleotides: TGTGCCAGCAGCTCGCGGACTAGGATCCACGAGCAGTACTTC. Translated: CASSSRTRIHEQYF.

This chain links TRBV19 with TRBJ2-3; TRBD1 is a possible D gene (6 bases). Germline CDR1 and CDR2: LNHDA and SQIVND (reference sequence). Trimming took 5 bases from V and 2 from J, leaving 11 bases between them. The CDR3 has 14 amino acids. The CDR3 reads CASSAHRVTDTQYF. As DNA, the CDR3 is TGTGCCAGTAGTGCCCACAGGGTCACAGATACGCAGTATTTT.

The chain employs TRBV28 and TRBJ2-7; D might be TRBD1 or TRBD2, each matching 5 bases. Germline-derived CDR1 and CDR2 are MDHEN and SYDVKM. The V end lost 3 bases, the J end lost 12 bases, and 9 bases lay between the germline ends. The CDR3 loop spans 10 amino acids. The CDR3: CASSLGRMYF. CDR3 DNA: TGTGCCAGCAGTTTGGGACGTATGTACTTC.

The chain couples TRBV7-9 to TRBJ2-7, with D unclear. Looked up from germline, CDR1 is SEHNR and CDR2 is FQNEAQ (reference sequence). The CDR3 spans 14 residues. Trimming cost V 0 bases and J 1 base, with 7 bases left between them. CDR3 sequence (DNA): TGTGCCAGCAGCTTAGCCTACGGATCCTACGAGCAGTACTTC. As protein: CASSLAYGSYEQYF.

This chain joins TRBV19 and TRBJ2-1; D perhaps matches TRBD2 (6 bases). V was cut by 4 bases and J by 9 bases, with 19 bases left in between. The CDR3 covers 15 residues. The germline gives CDR1 LNHDA, CDR2 SQIVND (reference sequence). The CDR3: CASSTHYGSSAEQFF. The CDR3 DNA sequence: TGTGCCAGTAGTACTCATTACGGGAGTTCAGCTGAGCAGTTCTTC.

The gene calls are TRBV7-9 and TRBJ2-2, with 9 bases that match TRBD1. This CDR3 spans 15 amino acids. Germline loops: CDR1 SEHNR, CDR2 FQNEAQ (reference sequence). V was clipped by 6 bases and J by 5 bases; unmatched bases: 7. The CDR3 reads CASSSDRGGTGELFF. CDR3 nucleotide sequence: TGTGCCAGCAGTTCGGACAGGGGTGGGACCGGGGAGCTGTTTTTT.

The chain combines TRBV29-1 with TRBJ1-4; D unclear. This CDR3 comprises 13 residues. In germline, CDR1 is SQVTM, CDR2 ANQGSEA. The V end was cut by 3 bases, the J end by 4 bases, with 9 bases between. This CDR3 is CSVDEGINEKLFF. CDR3 DNA sequence: TGCAGCGTTGATGAGGGAATTAATGAAAAACTGTTTTTT.

The chain has TRBV9 and TRBJ2-3; 8 bases are shared with TRBD1. Germline V gene data show CDR1 as SGDLS and CDR2 as YYNGEE. V dropped 9 bases and J dropped 0; count of bases not matched to a gene: 9. The CDR3 runs 15 residues. The CDR3 DNA follows: TGTGCCACCGGCAGGGGGCGGAGAAGCACAGATACGCAGTATTTT. This encodes CATGRGRRSTDTQYF.

V usage is TRBV19 and J usage is TRBJ1-4; 12 bases line up with TRBD1. V was clipped by 7 bases and J by 7 bases; unmatched bases: 4. The germline V gene encodes CDR1 LNHDA and CDR2 SQIVND (reference sequence). The CDR3 runs to 14 residues. Here the CDR3 reads CASTWDRGREKLFF. The CDR3 DNA is TGTGCCAGTACCTGGGACAGGGGGCGTGAAAAACTGTTTTTT.

This clone was counted once. The chain uses TRBV18 and TRBJ2-2, with 13 nucleotides matching TRBD2. V was clipped by 4 bases and J by 6 bases; unmatched bases: 8. This CDR3 is 17 amino acids long. Per the germline V gene, CDR1 is KGHSH and CDR2 is LQKENI. CDR3 nucleotide sequence: TGTGCCAGCTCACGTACCGGGACTAGCGGGGAAGCCGGGGAGCTGTTTTTT. Translated, it gives CASSRTGTSGEAGELFF.

The DNA of the CDR3 is TGTGCCACCCGGGGAGGGAGGTATAATGAGCAGTTCTTC. This translates into CATRGGRYNEQFF. The chain combines TRBV28 with TRBJ2-1, with TRBD2 matching over 7 bases. CDR3 length: 13 amino acids. V gave up 10 bases and J gave up 7 bases; unmatched junction bases: 10. From germline, CDR1 is MDHEN and CDR2 SYDVKM.

CDR3 residues: CASSVDGGARSPLHF. CDR3 nucleotide sequence: TGTGCCAGCAGCGTAGACGGGGGCGCGAGATCACCCCTCCACTTT. V is TRBV9 and J is TRBJ1-6; D might be TRBD1 (6 bases). The CDR3 is made up of 15 amino acids. The V gene's germline CDR1 is SGDLS and CDR2 YYNGEE. The V end was cut by 0 bases, the J end by 10 bases, with 14 bases between.

This chain links TRBV7-2 with TRBJ2-7; D perhaps matches TRBD1 (6 bases). From germline, CDR1 is SGHTA and CDR2 FQGNSA. This CDR3 is built from 15 residues. V gave up 5 bases and J gave up 6 bases, with 20 bases separating them. CDR3 amino acids: CASSAIQGIYGEQYF. In nucleotides, the CDR3 is TGTGCCAGCAGCGCGATACAGGGAATCTACGGCGAGCAGTACTTC.

The chain links TRBV4-3 to TRBJ2-3; 7 nucleotides match TRBD2. The germline V gene has CDR1 LGHNA and CDR2 YSLEER. J was trimmed by 0 bases and V by 4 bases; bases with no gene match: 16. The CDR3 consists of 19 residues. As DNA, the CDR3 is TGCGCCAGCAGCCCCCTGGTTGGGGGGGGGACCAGCAGCACAGATACGCAGTATTTT. Protein sequence: CASSPLVGGGTSSTDTQYF.